These 24 T cell receptor beta chains came from one sample sequenced in a study of T cell responses to AZD1222 COVID-19 vaccine. Sequencing was performed with immunoSEQ multiplex PCR; in TCRdb, only in-frame clones are kept and a portion is missing. The sample carries about 130,000 clones, 88% recorded once. The source was peripheral blood, collected on day 0 of AZD1222 vaccination. The receptors here all came from an adult in good health.

Only a few counts were recorded for this clone. The chain employs TRBV5-1 and TRBJ1-3, with 7 positions matching TRBD1. This CDR3 comprises 15 residues. Looked up from germline, CDR1 is SGHRS and CDR2 is YFSETQ. V dropped 2 bases and J dropped 6; count of bases not matched to a gene: 8. CDR3 sequence: CASSFEGAIANTIYF. The CDR3 DNA reads TGCGCCAGCAGCTTTGAGGGGGCTATCGCAAACACCATATATTTT.

The J gene is TRBJ1-6, the V gene TRBV5-4; tentatively, D is TRBD1 (5 bases). This CDR3 has 15 amino acids. V lost 1 base and J 9 bases, leaving 14 bases between the germline ends. Germline V lookup: CDR1 SGHNT, CDR2 YYREEE (reference sequence). CDR3 loop: CASSLKLGGGSPLHF. The CDR3 region has the DNA TGTGCCAGCAGCTTGAAGCTGGGGGGGGGTTCACCCCTCCACTTT.

The chain is built from TRBV7-9 and TRBJ1-4; no clear D gene. The germline V and J ends were trimmed by 5 bases and 0 bases, with 7 bases remaining between them. The CDR3 is made up of 14 amino acids. Per germline, CDR1 SEHNR and CDR2 FQNEAQ (reference sequence). The CDR3 DNA follows: TGTGCCAGCAGCGCCCAAACAACTAATGAAAAACTGTTTTTT. Protein sequence: CASSAQTTNEKLFF. Looking up the rest from reference TRBV7-9 and TRBJ1-4 gives the full variable domain: DTGVSQNPRHKITKRGQNVTFRCDPISEHNRLYWYRQTLGQGPEFLTYFQNEAQLEKSRLLSDRFSAERPKGSFSTLEIQRTEQGDSAMYLCASSAQTTNEKLFFGSGTQLSVL.

J is TRBJ1-3 and V is TRBV11-3, with a tentative D call TRBD1 (6 bases). V lost 5 bases and J lost 0, with 11 bases in between. Germline CDR1 SGHNT, CDR2 YENEEA. The CDR3 contains 15 residues. CDR3 nucleotides: TGTGCCAGCAGCCCGACGACAGGCTCTGGAAACACCATATATTTT. Translating gives CASSPTTGSGNTIYF.

The V gene is TRBV6-1, the J gene TRBJ1-1; a weak D match, TRBD1 (5 bases). The germline CDR1 and CDR2 sequences are MNHNS and SASEGT. The CDR3 sequence is 16 residues long. Trimming took 2 bases from V and 11 from J, leaving 24 bases between them. The CDR3 here is CASSEWSTGRLGNAFF. In DNA form, the CDR3 reads TGTGCCAGCAGTGAATGGAGTACAGGCCGTTTAGGGAATGCTTTCTTT.

V gene TRBV9 combines with J gene TRBJ2-1; possibly TRBD1 or TRBD2 for D (5 bases each). V was shortened by 5 bases and J by 8 bases, with 5 bases between the two germline ends. The CDR3 runs to 10 residues. The germline V gene encodes CDR1 SGDLS and CDR2 YYNGEE. In DNA form, the CDR3 reads TGTGCCAGCAGGGGGGATGAGCAGTTCTTC. Amino acids: CASRGDEQFF.

V is TRBV5-1 and J is TRBJ2-7, with D maybe TRBD2 (6 bases). Trimming removed 4 bases from V and 6 bases from J, with 20 bases in between. The CDR3 consists of 15 residues. The germline gives CDR1 SGHRS, CDR2 YFSETQ. The CDR3 loop is CASSVTGTEGGEQYF. CDR3 nucleotides: TGCGCCAGCAGCGTTACCGGGACGGAGGGCGGCGAGCAGTACTTC.

This clone was seen once. The J gene is TRBJ2-3, the V gene TRBV29-1; D gene uncertain. The germline gives CDR1 SQVTM, CDR2 ANQGSEA. V lost 4 bases and J 3 bases, leaving 14 bases between the germline ends. This CDR3 region has 14 residues. For the CDR3, the DNA is TGCAGCGTTGTGGAGCAACTTAAGACAGATACGCAGTATTTT. It specifies CSVVEQLKTDTQYF.

The chain is built from TRBV2 and TRBJ1-3, with D possibly matching TRBD1 (6 bases). This CDR3 has 12 amino acids. CDR1 is SNHLY, CDR2 FYNNEI, per germline. Trimming removed 8 bases from V and 3 bases from J, with 8 bases in between. CDR3 in DNA: TGTGCCAGCGCCAGGGGTGGAAACACCATATATTTT. This encodes CASARGGNTIYF.

This chain joins TRBV6-5 and TRBJ1-2, with a tentative D call TRBD1 (5 bases). This CDR3 has 12 amino acids. V was trimmed by 2 bases and J by 8 bases, leaving 9 bases between them. The germline gives CDR1 MNHEY, CDR2 SVGAGI. The CDR3 DNA reads as TGTGCCAGCAGTTACGACAGCGCGGGCTACACCTTC. Protein sequence: CASSYDSAGYTF.

J is TRBJ1-5 and V is TRBV19; D ambiguous. V lost 1 base and J 1 base, leaving 8 bases between the germline ends. The CDR3 length is 15 residues. Germline CDR1 is LNHDA and CDR2 is SQIVND (reference sequence). The CDR3 DNA follows: TGTGCCAGTAGTATAGGGACCGCAAGCAATCAGCCCCAGCATTTT. Its translation: CASSIGTASNQPQHF.

The rearrangement uses TRBV5-1 and TRBJ2-2; D assignment may be TRBD1 or TRBD2 (5 bases each). The CDR3 is 14 residues long. The V end was cut by 3 bases, the J end by 0 bases, with 6 bases between. Germline V lookup: CDR1 SGHRS, CDR2 YFSETQ. The CDR3 nucleotides are TGCGCCAGCAGCTGGGGGACGAACACCGGGGAGCTGTTTTTT. Protein sequence: CASSWGTNTGELFF. The full variable domain, completed using reference TRBV5-1 and TRBJ2-2, is KAGVTQTPRYLIKTRGQQVTLSCSPISGHRSVSWYQQTPGQGLQFLFEYFSETQRNKGNFPGRFSGRQFSNSRSEMNVSTLELGDSALYLCASSWGTNTGELFFGEGSRLTVL.

The chain has TRBV28 and TRBJ2-5, with 7 nucleotides matching TRBD2. CDR1 and CDR2 (germline): MDHEN, SYDVKM. With V trimmed by 5 bases and J by 4 bases, 13 bases remained unmatched. The CDR3 covers 16 residues. The CDR3 protein is CASSLRLAYSGETQYF. In DNA form, the CDR3 reads TGTGCCAGCAGTCTCCGACTAGCTTATTCGGGAGAGACCCAGTACTTC.

The rearrangement joins TRBV28 to TRBJ2-7, with D perhaps given as TRBD1 or TRBD2 (5 bases each). The CDR3 is 16 residues long. Germline lookup yields CDR1 MDHEN and CDR2 SYDVKM. V lost 10 bases, J lost 3 bases, and 25 bases lay in between. The CDR3 loop is CAITPSPGRLNYEQYF. DNA of the CDR3: TGTGCCATCACTCCATCGCCGGGACGGTTAAACTACGAGCAGTACTTC.

The CDR3 DNA is TGCGCCAGCAGTGAGCGAGGTGGGTATACGGGAGGAAACACCATATATTTT. Protein product: CASSERGGYTGGNTIYF. The chain employs TRBV10-1 and TRBJ1-3; D is unresolved. The CDR3 sequence is 17 residues long. Germline lookup yields CDR1 WNHNN and CDR2 SYGVQD (reference sequence). Trimming pared 2 bases from V and 4 bases from J, leaving 18 bases between.

The J gene is TRBJ2-5, the V gene TRBV18, with D possibly being TRBD1 (6 bases). V dropped 4 bases and J dropped 5 bases, with 11 bases sitting between them. The V gene's germline CDR1 is KGHSH and CDR2 LQKENI. This CDR3 has 13 amino acids. The CDR3 here is CASSRTGLETQYF. CDR3 in DNA: TGTGCCAGCTCACGAACAGGGCTGGAGACCCAGTACTTC.

The chain is built from TRBV29-1 and TRBJ1-1; D is unresolved. V dropped 1 base and J dropped 0 bases, with 12 bases sitting between them. The CDR3 sequence is 15 residues long. CDR1 and CDR2 (germline): SQVTM, ANQGSEA. CDR3 DNA: TGCAGCGTTGAAGGGGAGTTTTTCATGAACACTGAAGCTTTCTTT. Protein: CSVEGEFFMNTEAFF.

The CDR3 region has the DNA TGTGCCTGGAGCCACAGGGGGCACCACCTTAATGAAAAACTGTTTTTT. Protein: CAWSHRGHHLNEKLFF. The V gene is TRBV30, the J gene TRBJ1-4, with 9 nucleotides matching TRBD1. Germline loops: CDR1 GTSNPN, CDR2 SVGIG (reference sequence). V trimming: 3 bases; J trimming: 4 bases; junction bases outside the gene matches: 9. The CDR3 is 16 residues long.

This sequence joins TRBV5-5 and TRBJ2-6; D gene ambiguous. CDR1 is SGHKS and CDR2 is YYEKEE in the germline V gene (reference sequence). The ends were cut back, 4 bases at V and 0 bases at J, with 8 bases in the middle. The CDR3 sequence is 15 residues long. As DNA, the CDR3 is TGTGCCAGCAGCATCAGCAGCTCTGGGGCCAACGTCCTGACTTTC. Translation gives CASSISSSGANVLTF.

This clone was seen a handful of times. The rearrangement links TRBV7-9 to TRBJ1-5; possible D gene TRBD1, 6 bases. Germline V gene lookup returns CDR1 SEHNR and CDR2 FQNEAQ (reference sequence). The length of the CDR3 is 14 residues. V lost 0 bases, J lost 4 bases, and 7 bases lay in between. In DNA form, the CDR3 reads TGTGCCAGCAGCTTAGCAGGGGGAAATCAGCCCCAGCATTTT. Translation: CASSLAGGNQPQHF.

This clone was recorded a few times. The CDR3 nucleotides read TGTGCCATCAGTGAGAATCTAAGTCAGCCCCAGCATTTT. Translation: CAISENLSQPQHF. The chain combines TRBV10-3 with TRBJ1-5; D call uncertain. The V and J ends lost 2 bases and 6 bases respectively, with 8 bases between them. CDR1 and CDR2 from the germline V gene are ENHRY and SYGVKD. The CDR3 loop spans 13 amino acids.

The J gene is TRBJ2-5, the V gene TRBV4-3; 13 bases align to TRBD2. The CDR3 has 17 amino acids. V dropped 3 bases and J dropped 5; count of bases not matched to a gene: 9. CDR1 and CDR2 from the germline V gene are LGHNA and YSLEER. The CDR3 is CASSQATSGGAGETQYF. CDR3 sequence (DNA): TGCGCCAGCAGCCAGGCAACTAGCGGGGGGGCCGGGGAGACCCAGTACTTC.

The rearrangement joins TRBV9 to TRBJ2-1; TRBD2 agrees at 10 bases. There are 15 residues in the CDR3. Germline assignment: CDR1 SGDLS and CDR2 YYNGEE. V was clipped by 5 bases and J by 6 bases; unmatched bases: 8. Written as DNA, the CDR3 is TGTGCCAGCAGTCTAGCGGGAGCTCCTGTCAATGAGCAGTTCTTC. Amino acid sequence: CASSLAGAPVNEQFF.

The CDR3 is CASSQANPRGYYGYTF. CDR3 nucleotides: TGTGCCAGCAGCCAAGCAAATCCCCGAGGGTACTATGGCTACACCTTC. The chain joins TRBV3-1 (or the pseudogene TRBV3-2) to TRBJ1-2; D is uncertain. Looked up from germline, CDR1 is LGHDT and CDR2 is YNNKEL (reference sequence). Trimming stripped 1 base from V and 3 bases from J, with 15 bases between. This CDR3 spans 16 amino acids.